This T cell receptor beta chain was captured by sequencing in a study of memory CD4+ T cells and cytomegalovirus serostatus. Study information: Healthy Belgian adult donors included under ten CMV-positive and around 25 CMV-negative people.

As concerns this clone: The junction departs from germline at one end; a sequencing error may be responsible.

The germline V gene encodes CDR1 SNHLY and CDR2 FYNNEI. CDR3 length: 15 amino acids. Repertoires were generated with immunoSEQ multiplex PCR, while TCRdb's copy carries only in-frame clones and drops some. The data show tens of thousands of clones, with more than 70% seen just once and 2% held by the top ten. Single viable CD3+CD4+CD8-CD45RO+ cells were sorted as the memory CD4+ T cells. Sequencing was performed on memory CD4+ T cells from blood. This receptor was taken from an adult in good health and CMV-seropositive. V usage is TRBV2 and J usage is TRBJ1-3; 7 nucleotides agree with TRBD1. The CDR3 sequence is CASREGGLSGNTIYF. In DNA, the CDR3 is TGTGCCAGCAGAGAAGGGGGCCTCTCTGGAAACACCATATATTTT.